The table lists the clone carrying this T cell receptor beta chain with a few counts. No antigen is known for it. This entry comes from a study of early T cells in non-severe SARS-CoV-2 infection. Study background: Chains stayed unpaired after sequencing of bulk RNA from unsorted whole blood.

The study's findings and limits: Sequences matched to VDJdb favored anti-spike CD8 responses, while private and CD4 specificities were missed.

V shed 6 bases, J shed 1 base, and the junction held 9 bases outside the gene matches. From germline, CDR1 is DFQATT and CDR2 SNEGSKA (reference sequence). The CDR3 contains 16 residues. Individual cDNA molecules received unique molecular identifiers during library preparation. TCRdb analysed the 5' RACE reads with MiXCR anew, one entry per CDR3 protein. The sample has about 76,000 distinct CDR3 sequences; around 10% are singletons. The sequenced sample was whole blood. This receptor was identified in an adult who was a healthcare worker with PCR-confirmed SARS-CoV-2 infection or an uninfected control (not recorded which). The chain combines TRBV20-1 with TRBJ2-1; 10 bases match TRBD2. The CDR3 DNA follows: TGCAGTGCCCGGAGGGCTAGCGGGGGTTCCTACAATGAGCAGTTCTTC. Translating it yields CSARRASGGSYNEQFF.